A single sample is the source of the 26 T cell receptor beta chains below, sequenced in a study of Graves' ophthalmopathy and Graves' hyperthyroidism. Using RNA transcripts, the TCR beta CDR3 regions were amplified. RT-PCR was first run with HTBI primers, then multiplex PCR in a second round. TCRdb itself ran the multiplex PCR reads through MiXCR, one entry per CDR3 protein. The sample records 350,000 to 400,000 distinct CDR3 sequences, around 20% being singletons. The sample comprised peripheral blood. Receptor source: a woman under 30 with Graves' ophthalmopathy.

In this sample, this clonotype turned up many times. The chain joins TRBV27 to TRBJ1-1; no reliable D call. Germline values: CDR1 MNHEY, CDR2 SMNVEV (reference sequence). The ends were cut back, 6 bases at V and 1 base at J, with 15 bases in the middle. CDR3 length equals 15 residues. CDR3 protein: CASRTGPPKNTEAFF. Written as DNA, the CDR3 is TGTGCCAGCAGGACGGGCCCCCCAAAGAACACTGAAGCTTTCTTT.

This clonotype was seen many times. This chain uses TRBV7-2 with TRBJ2-1, with TRBD2 matching 10 bases. The V gene end was trimmed by 6 bases and the J gene end by 7 bases; junction bases not matched to a gene: 12. This CDR3 spans 16 amino acids. Per the germline V gene, CDR1 is SGHTA and CDR2 is FQGNSA. CDR3 amino acids: CASSPTQAGGRNEQFF. The DNA for the CDR3 is TGTGCCAGCAGTCCTACCCAAGCGGGGGGGCGGAATGAGCAGTTCTTC.

There are many counts of this clonotype. The DNA of the CDR3 is TGTGCCAGCAGCCAAGACTTGGGGGAGGGATCGGAGACCCAGTACTTC. Translated, it gives CASSQDLGEGSETQYF. The V and J genes are TRBV4-2 and TRBJ2-5; 7 positions agree with TRBD2. CDR3 length equals 16 residues. Trimming cost V 0 bases and J 5 bases; bases outside gene matches: 9. Per the germline V gene, CDR1 is LGHNA and CDR2 is YNFKEQ.

This clonotype was recorded many times. The chain has TRBV6-2 or TRBV6-3 and TRBJ1-5, with D unclear. CDR1 and CDR2 (germline): MNHEY, SVGEGT. The CDR3 covers 14 residues. V gave up 9 bases and J gave up 0 bases, with 12 bases separating them. CDR3 amino acids: CASSPWDSNQPQHF. The CDR3 DNA reads TGTGCCAGTTCACCCTGGGATAGCAATCAGCCCCAGCATTTT.

This clonotype was observed many times. The chain links TRBV7-2 to TRBJ2-6; 12 bases line up with TRBD1. CDR1 and CDR2 (germline): SGHTA, FQGNSA. This CDR3 spans 19 amino acids. The V segment lost 5 bases and the J segment 1 base; nucleotides outside the gene matches: 9. The CDR3 loop is CASSPGTGGGGSGANVLTF. CDR3 sequence (DNA): TGTGCCAGCAGCCCCGGGACAGGGGGCGGGGGTTCTGGGGCCAACGTCCTGACTTTC.

The chain uses TRBV12-3 or TRBV12-4 and TRBJ1-2, with D perhaps matching TRBD1 (6 bases). The V end was cut by 9 bases, the J end by 8 bases, with 16 bases between. The CDR3 sequence is 12 residues long. CDR3 nucleotides: TGTGCCAGTCAACAACAGGGACGCGGCTACACCTTC. Protein: CASQQQGRGYTF.

This clonotype was seen ten or more times. V gene TRBV20-1 combines with J gene TRBJ2-7; TRBD1 aligns across 8 bases. The CDR3 is made up of 13 amino acids. CDR1 and CDR2 from the germline V gene are DFQATT and SNEGSKA (reference sequence). V lost 5 bases and J lost 2; bases outside the gene matches: 5. The CDR3 loop reads CSAGTGRAYEQYF. In DNA, the CDR3 is TGCAGTGCTGGGACAGGAAGGGCCTACGAGCAGTACTTC.

The chain joins TRBV28 to TRBJ2-7; perhaps TRBD2 as D (6 bases). Looked up from germline, CDR1 is MDHEN and CDR2 is SYDVKM. The CDR3 totals 15 residues. The ends were cut back, 10 bases at V and 3 bases at J, with 22 bases in the middle. The CDR3 protein is CATTVYTGEGYEQYF. CDR3 coding DNA: TGTGCCACCACAGTTTATACGGGAGAGGGCTACGAGCAGTACTTC.

At least ten counts were recorded for this clonotype. This chain uses TRBV27 with TRBJ2-7; 7 nucleotides align to TRBD2. CDR1 and CDR2 (germline): MNHEY, SMNVEV (reference sequence). This CDR3 comprises 15 residues. V trimming: 5 bases; J trimming: 2 bases; junction bases outside the gene matches: 9. The CDR3 DNA is TGTGCCAGCAGTCTCAAGGCTAGCGGCACCTACGAGCAGTACTTC. Translating it yields CASSLKASGTYEQYF.

This clonotype has a count of ten or more. V usage is TRBV30 and J usage is TRBJ1-4; D might be TRBD1 (5 bases). In germline, CDR1 is GTSNPN, CDR2 SVGIG (reference sequence). With 0 bases removed from V and 11 bases from J, the gap between germline ends came to 10 bases. This CDR3 is built from 12 residues. This chain's CDR3 is CAWSVQGGKLFF. The CDR3 coding sequence is TGTGCCTGGAGTGTGCAGGGAGGCAAACTGTTTTTT.

This clonotype was seen many times. The chain uses TRBV11-2 and TRBJ2-2; weak D call: TRBD1 (8 bases). The germline V and J ends were trimmed by 4 bases and 6 bases, with 15 bases remaining between them. CDR3 length: 15 amino acids. Germline V gene sequence: CDR1 SGHAT, CDR2 FQNNGV. The CDR3 sequence: CASSSRTGRAGELFF. The CDR3 nucleotides read TGTGCCAGCAGCTCCAGGACAGGGAGGGCCGGGGAGCTGTTTTTT.

The V and J genes are TRBV10-3 and TRBJ2-7, with 7 bases identical to TRBD1. The CDR3 length is 15 residues. V was clipped by 5 bases and J by 4 bases; unmatched bases: 11. CDR1 and CDR2 from the germline V gene are ENHRY and SYGVKD. In nucleotides, the CDR3 is TGTGCCATCAGTCCCATAGTAGGACAGGCGTACGAGCAGTACTTC. Its translation is CAISPIVGQAYEQYF.

This clonotype was found many times. The genes are TRBV2 and TRBJ1-5; D gene unclear. The CDR3 runs 12 residues. Germline CDR1 SNHLY, CDR2 FYNNEI. Trimming cost V 8 bases and J 4 bases, with 9 bases left between them. CDR3 DNA: TGTGCCAGCCGTCGCACTAATCAGCCCCAGCATTTT. This codes for CASRRTNQPQHF.

This clonotype was picked up many times. The rearrangement links TRBV20-1 to TRBJ1-6, with TRBD1 as a possible D gene (5 bases). CDR3 size: 14 residues. With 6 bases removed from V and 14 bases from J, the gap between germline ends came to 23 bases. In germline, CDR1 is DFQATT, CDR2 SNEGSKA (reference sequence). As DNA, the CDR3 is TGCAGTGCCACACAGGTTTTGGGGACTTGGTCCCTCCACTTT. Amino acids: CSATQVLGTWSLHF.

This clonotype has a count of ten or more. This sequence joins TRBV7-2 and TRBJ2-5; weak D call: TRBD1 (6 bases). V was pared by 5 bases and J by 7 bases, with 14 bases between. This CDR3 is 13 amino acids long. In germline, CDR1 is SGHTA, CDR2 FQGNSA. CDR3 coding DNA: TGTGCCAGCAGCACCAGGGGCTTATTGACCCAGTACTTC. Protein product: CASSTRGLLTQYF.

In its sample, this clonotype was seen many times. The chain couples TRBV11-2 to TRBJ1-2, with TRBD1 as a possible D gene (6 bases). The germline V gene encodes CDR1 SGHAT and CDR2 FQNNGV. V was trimmed by 3 bases and J by 2 bases, leaving 13 bases between them. The CDR3 runs to 15 residues. CDR3 loop: CASSFSRGENYGYTF. For the CDR3, the DNA is TGTGCCAGCAGCTTTTCCAGGGGAGAGAACTATGGCTACACCTTC.

This rearrangement joins TRBV12-3 or TRBV12-4 to TRBJ1-3; D may be TRBD1 (6 bases). The V and J ends lost 6 bases and 0 bases respectively, with 15 bases between them. The CDR3 covers 16 residues. CDR3 sequence reads: CASRLRGRLSGNTIYF. CDR3 DNA sequence: TGTGCCAGCAGACTCAGGGGAAGGCTCTCTGGAAACACCATATATTTT.

This clonotype was observed a few times. V usage is TRBV6-2 or TRBV6-3 and J usage is TRBJ2-5; a possible D gene is TRBD1 (6 bases). The V end lost 5 bases, the J end lost 0 bases, and 10 bases lay between the germline ends. This CDR3 region has 14 residues. Germline assignment: CDR1 MNHEY and CDR2 SVGEGT. The CDR3, as DNA: TGTGCCAGCAGTATCAGGACAGACCAAGAGACCCAGTACTTC. As protein: CASSIRTDQETQYF.

There are many counts of this clonotype. The chain is built from TRBV28 and TRBJ1-6, with D possibly being TRBD1 (6 bases). The CDR3 is made up of 14 amino acids. CDR1 is MDHEN, CDR2 SYDVKM, per germline. Trimming took 5 bases from V and 7 from J, leaving 12 bases between them. The CDR3 is CASSQQGGNSPLHF. The CDR3 coding sequence is TGTGCCAGCAGTCAACAGGGTGGGAATTCACCCCTCCACTTT.

This clonotype was observed many times. The genes are TRBV6-2 or TRBV6-3 and TRBJ1-6; 8 bases line up with TRBD1. The CDR3 totals 15 residues. The germline CDR1 and CDR2 sequences are MNHEY and SVGEGT. J gave up 10 bases and V 0 bases, and 5 bases lay outside the gene matches. The CDR3, as DNA: TGTGCCAGCAGTTACTCCCGAGACAGGGGCTCACCCCTCCACTTT. It specifies CASSYSRDRGSPLHF.

This clonotype was found many times. The rearrangement joins TRBV6-1 to TRBJ2-7; tentatively, D is TRBD2 (8 bases). Germline-derived CDR1 and CDR2 are MNHNS and SASEGT. V was cut by 10 bases and J by 2 bases, with 21 bases left in between. This CDR3 is 15 amino acids long. CDR3 in DNA: TGTGCCACTCTCCCCGGGAGGGACAGAACCTACGAGCAGTACTTC. Protein: CATLPGRDRTYEQYF.

This clonotype has a count of ten or more. CDR3 residues: CASSLRDNDREQYF. Written as DNA, the CDR3 is TGCGCCAGCAGCTTGCGGGACAACGATCGCGAGCAGTACTTC. This chain joins TRBV5-1 and TRBJ2-7; tentative D call: TRBD1 (6 bases). The CDR3 is 14 amino acids. V was trimmed by 1 base and J by 6 bases, leaving 14 bases between them. The germline gives CDR1 SGHRS, CDR2 YFSETQ.

This clonotype occurred many times. The chain has TRBV7-9 and TRBJ1-1, with TRBD1 matching 7 bases. This CDR3 comprises 13 residues. Germline CDR1 SEHNR, CDR2 FQNEAQ (reference sequence). The V and J ends lost 3 bases and 8 bases, in that order; junction bases with no gene match: 6. CDR3 in DNA: TGTGCCAGCAGCTTTTACGGGACAGCCGAAGCTTTCTTT. Translated: CASSFYGTAEAFF.

Many counts were recorded for this clonotype. This sequence joins TRBV11-3 and TRBJ2-7; a weak D match, TRBD1 (6 bases). The CDR3 contains 14 residues. Trimming pared 3 bases from V and 6 bases from J, leaving 15 bases between. Germline CDR1 reads SGHNT; CDR2 reads YENEEA. The CDR3 loop reads CASSFRDNPSEQYF. The CDR3, as DNA: TGTGCCAGCAGCTTCCGGGACAACCCTTCCGAGCAGTACTTC.

This clonotype was observed many times. The V and J genes are TRBV7-2 and TRBJ2-5; D call uncertain. Germline V CDR1 and CDR2: SGHTA, FQGNSA. The CDR3 totals 13 residues. Trimming took off 2 bases at V and 3 bases at J, with 7 bases between the two ends. The CDR3 spells CASSLTRKETQYF. The DNA for the CDR3 is TGTGCCAGCAGCTTAACCAGAAAAGAGACCCAGTACTTC.

The rearrangement links TRBV28 to TRBJ2-7; 8 bases are a match to TRBD2. CDR1 is MDHEN, CDR2 SYDVKM, per germline. The CDR3 has 13 amino acids. V gave up 6 bases and J gave up 1 base; unmatched junction bases: 2. CDR3 nucleotide sequence: TGTGCCAGCAGCGGGGGGGAGTCCTACGAGCAGTACTTC. It codes for CASSGGESYEQYF.